These 22 T cell receptor beta chains came from one sample sequenced in a study of immune cell composition in non-small cell lung cancer. This table comes from immunoSEQ multiplex PCR, and its TCRdb copy is limited to in-frame clones, with some not included. The sample contains some 460 clones, 65% to 80% of which appear only once. Sequencing used lung tumor tissue. These receptors all come from a human donor with non-small cell lung cancer.

This clone came up a few times. The chain carries TRBV18 and TRBJ1-2, with 7 bases lining up with TRBD1. CDR1 is KGHSH and CDR2 is LQKENI in the germline V gene. Trimming took 4 bases from V and 3 from J; bases not matched to a gene: 5. This CDR3 region has 14 residues. DNA for the CDR3: TGTGCCAGCTCACGGGCCCAGGGGGACTATGGCTACACCTTC. Protein sequence: CASSRAQGDYGYTF.

The rearrangement uses TRBV7-2 and TRBJ2-1; 8 bases match TRBD1. Germline assignment: CDR1 SGHTA and CDR2 FQGNSA. After removal of 6 bases from V and 6 bases from J, the junction contained 7 bases not matched to a gene. CDR3 length: 14 residues. The CDR3 loop is CASRHRTGINEQFF. For the CDR3, the DNA is TGTGCCAGCAGACACCGGACAGGGATCAATGAGCAGTTCTTC.

This clone was seen once. The genes are TRBV27 and TRBJ2-5; 10 nucleotides agree with TRBD2. V lost 5 bases to trimming and J lost 3 bases; unmatched junction nucleotides: 6. CDR3 length: 15 amino acids. CDR1 is MNHEY, CDR2 SMNVEV, per germline (reference sequence). The CDR3 loop reads CASSLAGDREETQYF. For the CDR3, the DNA is TGTGCCAGCAGTCTAGCGGGAGACCGGGAAGAGACCCAGTACTTC.

The gene calls are TRBV5-1 and TRBJ2-1; 11 nucleotides align to TRBD1. With 2 bases clipped from V and 9 bases from J, the junction kept 7 bases outside the gene matches. The CDR3 spans 15 residues. In germline, CDR1 is SGHRS, CDR2 YFSETQ. Here the CDR3 reads CASSFDGQGASEQFF. CDR3 sequence (DNA): TGCGCCAGCAGCTTTGACGGACAGGGGGCATCTGAGCAGTTCTTC. The variable domain in full, completed from reference TRBV5-1 and TRBJ2-1, reads KAGVTQTPRYLIKTRGQQVTLSCSPISGHRSVSWYQQTPGQGLQFLFEYFSETQRNKGNFPGRFSGRQFSNSRSEMNVSTLELGDSALYLCASSFDGQGASEQFFGPGTRLTVL.

Written as DNA, the CDR3 is TGCGCCAGCAGCGCCCAGGGGCGTCCGTACTTC. Protein product: CASSAQGRPYF. The genes are TRBV10-2 and TRBJ2-7, with D maybe TRBD1 (6 bases). CDR1 and CDR2 (germline): WSHSY, SAAADI. The V and J ends lost 6 bases and 12 bases respectively, with 15 bases between them. The CDR3 loop spans 11 amino acids.

Only a few counts were recorded for this clone. Mismatch with germline at one junction end may stem from a read error. The V gene is TRBV7-6, the J gene TRBJ2-5; 7 bases align to TRBD1. CDR3 length equals 14 residues. CDR1 is SGHVS, CDR2 FNYEAQ, per germline. The CDR3 region has the DNA TGTGCCAGCAGCCTAGCAGGGGGTTCGGAGACCCAGTACTTC. This encodes CASSLAGGSETQYF.

CDR3 nucleotides: TGTGCCAGTACTTACGAGCAGACAGGGCTTCGTGGCTACACCTTC. This gives the protein CASTYEQTGLRGYTF. J is TRBJ1-2 and V is TRBV19; 7 bases align to TRBD1. With 7 bases clipped from V and 7 bases from J, the junction kept 15 bases outside the gene matches. The CDR3 loop spans 15 amino acids. Germline V gene data show CDR1 as LNHDA and CDR2 as SQIVND (reference sequence).

The chain couples TRBV7-3 to TRBJ2-2; 9 bases fit TRBD1. The V gene's germline CDR1 is SGHTA and CDR2 FQGTGA. The CDR3 covers 14 residues. The ends lost 5 bases at V and 7 bases at J; junction bases unmatched: 5. The CDR3 spells CASSRQGVIGELFF. DNA for the CDR3: TGTGCCAGCAGCCGACAGGGGGTAATCGGGGAGCTGTTTTTT. Together with reference TRBV7-3 and TRBJ2-2, the CDR3 gives the full variable domain: GAGVSQTPSNKVTEKGKYVELRCDPISGHTALYWYRQSLGQGPEFLIYFQGTGAADDSGLPNDRFFAVRPEGSVSTLKIQRTERGDSAVYLCASSRQGVIGELFFGEGSRLTVL.

The chain links TRBV7-3 to TRBJ2-1; 9 bases agree with TRBD2. CDR1 SGHTA and CDR2 FQGTGA come from the germline V gene. This CDR3 comprises 17 residues. With V trimmed by 5 bases and J by 3 bases, 11 bases remained unmatched. The CDR3 region is CASSPDSGGFLYNEQFF. The CDR3 DNA follows: TGTGCCAGCAGCCCGGACAGCGGGGGGTTTCTCTACAATGAGCAGTTCTTC.

This clone was seen only a few times. The chain links TRBV7-9 to TRBJ2-3; D remains ambiguous. The CDR3 totals 13 residues. The V end lost 3 bases, the J end lost 9 bases, and 13 bases lay between the germline ends. Germline V gene lookup returns CDR1 SEHNR and CDR2 FQNEAQ (reference sequence). Here the CDR3 reads CASSFETRNTQYF. CDR3 nucleotides: TGTGCCAGCAGCTTCGAGACACGGAACACGCAGTATTTT.

The chain carries TRBV5-5 and TRBJ2-1; tentative D call: TRBD2 (6 bases). This CDR3 spans 18 amino acids. V dropped 4 bases and J dropped 0 bases, with 20 bases sitting between them. CDR1 and CDR2 from the germline V gene are SGHKS and YYEKEE (reference sequence). DNA for the CDR3: TGTGCCAGCAGCCGAACTCTTAGCGGAACGAGCTCCTACAATGAGCAGTTCTTC. Residues: CASSRTLSGTSSYNEQFF.

This sequence joins TRBV7-6 and TRBJ2-1, with D possibly TRBD1 on 6 matching bases. Germline values: CDR1 SGHVS, CDR2 FNYEAQ. Between the trimmed V and J ends, which lost 5 bases and 13 bases, there was a span of 15 bases. This CDR3 has 12 residues. The CDR3 DNA follows: TGTGCCAGCAGCGACGGACAGATCATCCAGTTCTTC. It is translated as CASSDGQIIQFF.

This sequence joins TRBV14 and TRBJ2-1, with 7 bases that match TRBD1. This CDR3 spans 12 amino acids. The V gene's germline CDR1 is SGHDN and CDR2 FVKESK. V lost 4 bases to trimming and J lost 16 bases; unmatched junction nucleotides: 10. CDR3 protein: CASSPDRVVFFF. DNA for the CDR3: TGTGCCAGCAGCCCCGACAGGGTAGTTTTTTTCTTC.

This chain joins TRBV5-1 and TRBJ2-7; TRBD2 agrees at 8 bases. Germline CDR1 reads SGHRS; CDR2 reads YFSETQ. V shed 0 bases and J 0 bases; nucleotides not matched to a gene: 2. CDR3 length: 15 amino acids. CDR3 in amino acids: CASSLGTSRSYEQYF. Written as DNA, the CDR3 is TGCGCCAGCAGCTTGGGGACTAGCCGCTCCTACGAGCAGTACTTC.

This clone turned up a few times. This chain links TRBV5-1 with TRBJ2-2; D possibly corresponds to TRBD1 (5 bases). This CDR3 has 15 amino acids. Germline CDR1 reads SGHRS; CDR2 reads YFSETQ. V lost 0 bases to trimming and J lost 0 bases, with 6 bases between them. CDR3 coding DNA: TGCGCCAGCAGCTTGGAGGGGACGAACACCGGGGAGCTGTTTTTT. Its protein is CASSLEGTNTGELFF.

This rearrangement joins TRBV18 to TRBJ2-7; 7 nucleotides line up with TRBD1. V dropped 5 bases and J dropped 7; count of bases not matched to a gene: 11. This CDR3 is built from 14 residues. Germline V lookup: CDR1 KGHSH, CDR2 LQKENI. This chain's CDR3 is CASSSDRWNREQYF. The DNA for the CDR3 is TGTGCCAGCTCATCGGACAGGTGGAATAGGGAGCAGTACTTC.

This clone was seen only once. The V gene is TRBV2, the J gene TRBJ1-2, with 10 bases aligning to TRBD1. V shed 4 bases and J 2 bases; nucleotides not matched to a gene: 4. This CDR3 is built from 15 residues. Germline CDR1 reads SNHLY; CDR2 reads FYNNEI. CDR3 bases: TGTGCCAGCAGTGCCTCGGGACAGGGGAACTATGGCTACACCTTC. It specifies CASSASGQGNYGYTF.

This chain uses TRBV2 with TRBJ2-7, with TRBD2 as a possible D gene (6 bases). Germline-derived CDR1 and CDR2 are SNHLY and FYNNEI. V lost 3 bases, J lost 5 bases, and 8 bases lay in between. The CDR3 consists of 12 residues. CDR3 loop: CASSDAGNEQYF. In nucleotides, the CDR3 is TGTGCCAGCAGTGATGCGGGGAACGAGCAGTACTTC.

This clone was seen a single time. This chain uses TRBV5-4 with TRBJ1-2, with 9 bases fitting TRBD1. Germline V gene data show CDR1 as SGHNT and CDR2 as YYREEE (reference sequence). The length of the CDR3 is 14 residues. V lost 4 bases to trimming and J lost 8 bases; unmatched junction nucleotides: 9. DNA for the CDR3: TGTGCCAGCAGCAACGGACAGGGGACAGGGGGCTACACCTTC. It yields the protein CASSNGQGTGGYTF.

The chain combines TRBV28 with TRBJ2-2; 8 bases agree with TRBD2. The V and J ends lost 6 bases and 5 bases, in that order; junction bases with no gene match: 8. This CDR3 comprises 15 residues. Germline V gene sequence: CDR1 MDHEN, CDR2 SYDVKM. The CDR3 spells CASSRAGVRTGELFF. The CDR3 nucleotides read TGTGCCAGCAGCCGAGCGGGAGTAAGGACCGGGGAGCTGTTTTTT.

This clone was observed once. The chain uses TRBV9 and TRBJ1-3; 9 bases line up with TRBD1. CDR1 is SGDLS and CDR2 is YYNGEE in the germline V gene. This CDR3 has 15 amino acids. V was clipped by 4 bases and J by 3 bases; unmatched bases: 5. The DNA of the CDR3 is TGTGCCAGCAGCCCACGGACAGGGGTTGGAAACACCATATATTTT. Protein product: CASSPRTGVGNTIYF.

In its sample, this clone was seen once. The V and J genes are TRBV5-4 and TRBJ1-1; D unclear. Germline CDR1 SGHNT, CDR2 YYREEE (reference sequence). Deletions cut 2 bases from V and 6 bases from J, with 11 bases between. The CDR3 covers 13 residues. The CDR3 loop reads CASSLERFSEAFF. The DNA for the CDR3 is TGTGCCAGCAGCTTAGAGCGATTTTCTGAAGCTTTCTTT.